This T cell receptor (beta chain) was obtained from a study of blood T cell repertoires in COVID-19. Study summary: The United States, Italy and Spain were the sources of the acute and convalescent COVID-19 samples. Nucleic acid was either cDNA or gDNA, and it came from T cells, B-cell-depleted T cells, or PBMCs.

The CDR3 extends over 14 amino acids. From germline, CDR1 is SNHLY and CDR2 FYNNEI. V shed 7 bases, J shed 1 base, and the junction held 3 bases outside the gene matches. How the authors handled the data: The assay estimated nucleated cells by amplifying reference gene primers. Sequencing used immunoSEQ multiplex PCR; TCRdb keeps in-frame clones, though not all of them. D and trimming come from the DNA, and the V and J calls and clone size come from that table. The table lists about 89,000 clones, 91% of them singletons, with 2% to 2.5% in the top ten. The material sequenced was peripheral blood. The chain couples TRBV2 to TRBJ2-2, with TRBD2 matching over 7 bases. The clonotype comes from a human donor with active COVID-19. The donor label of this sample is uncertain. The CDR3 DNA follows: TGTGCCAGCAAGAGCGGGGTGAACACCGGGGAGCTGTTTTTT. It yields the protein CASKSGVNTGELFF.